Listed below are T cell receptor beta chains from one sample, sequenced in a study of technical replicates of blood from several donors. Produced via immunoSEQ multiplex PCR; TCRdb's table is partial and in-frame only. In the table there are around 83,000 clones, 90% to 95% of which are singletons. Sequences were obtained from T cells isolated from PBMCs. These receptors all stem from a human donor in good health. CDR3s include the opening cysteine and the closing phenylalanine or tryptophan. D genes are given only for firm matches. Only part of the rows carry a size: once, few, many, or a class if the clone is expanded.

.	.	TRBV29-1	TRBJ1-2	CSVEDIYYGYTF	TGCAGCGTTGAGGACATCTACTATGGCTACACCTTC
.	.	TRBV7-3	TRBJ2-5	CASSLREICKPPETQYF	TGTGCCAGCAGCTTAAGGGAGATTTGTAAACCGCCAGAGACCCAGTACTTC
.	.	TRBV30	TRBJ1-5	CAWNRDNPNQPQHF	TGTGCCTGGAACCGAGACAATCCGAATCAGCCCCAGCATTTT
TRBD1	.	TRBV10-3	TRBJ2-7	CAISGPGGQGAGYEQYF	TGTGCCATCAGTGGCCCGGGGGGACAGGGGGCAGGGTACGAGCAGTACTTC
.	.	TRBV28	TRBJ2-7	CASVAGTIYEQYF	TGTGCCAGCGTAGCAGGGACAATATACGAGCAGTACTTC
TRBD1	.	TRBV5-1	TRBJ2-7	CASRDRGKFYEQYF	TGCGCCAGCCGAGACAGGGGCAAGTTCTACGAGCAGTACTTC
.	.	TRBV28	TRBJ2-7	CASSQSRGRSYEQYF	TGTGCCAGCAGTCAATCTCGGGGGAGGTCCTACGAGCAGTACTTC
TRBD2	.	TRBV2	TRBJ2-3	CATISGVVTDTQYF	TGTGCCACCATAAGCGGGGTGGTCACAGATACGCAGTATTTT
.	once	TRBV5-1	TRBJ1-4	CASSLSPTSGDEKLFF	TGCGCCAGCAGCTTGTCCCCAACTAGCGGGGACGAAAAACTGTTTTTT
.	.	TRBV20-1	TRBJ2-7	CSVTGPKEQYF	TGCAGTGTTACAGGGCCCAAGGAGCAGTACTTC
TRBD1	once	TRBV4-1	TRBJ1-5	CASSQGQGASNQPQHF	TGCGCCAGCAGCCAGGGACAGGGGGCCAGCAATCAGCCCCAGCATTTT
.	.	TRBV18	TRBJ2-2	CASSETTGSRNTGELFF	TGTGCCAGCTCAGAAACAACAGGGTCAAGGAACACCGGGGAGCTGTTTTTT
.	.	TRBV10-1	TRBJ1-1	CASSSGLNTEAFF	TGCGCCAGCAGCTCAGGGTTGAACACTGAAGCTTTCTTT
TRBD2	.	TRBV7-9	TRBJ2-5	CASSDKREAATQYF	TGTGCCAGCAGCGACAAGCGGGAGGCCGCCACCCAGTACTTC
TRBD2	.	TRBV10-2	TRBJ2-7	CAILAENYEQYF	TGCGCCATACTAGCGGAGAACTACGAGCAGTACTTC
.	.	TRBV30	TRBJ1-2	CAIEPSYGYGYTF	TGTGCCATAGAACCTTCGTACGGCTATGGCTACACCTTC
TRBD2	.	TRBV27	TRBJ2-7	CASSFRSLTPTSGLNEQYF	TGTGCCAGCAGTTTTCGCTCATTAACACCGACTAGCGGTCTCAACGAGCAGTACTTC
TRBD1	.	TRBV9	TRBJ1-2	CASSIQGSNYGYTF	TGTGCCAGCAGCATACAGGGGAGTAACTATGGCTACACCTTC
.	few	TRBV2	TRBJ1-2	CASSEGGQGIYGYTF	TGTGCCAGCAGTGAAGGAGGTCAGGGAATCTATGGCTACACCTTC
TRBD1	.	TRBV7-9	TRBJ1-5	CASSGQGDQPQHF	TGTGCCAGCAGCGGACAGGGGGATCAACCCCAGCATTTT
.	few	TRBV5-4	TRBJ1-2	CASSRGYGYTF	TGTGCCAGCAGCAGGGGCTATGGCTACACCTTC
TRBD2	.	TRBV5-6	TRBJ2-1	CASSLVLAVNEQFF	TGTGCCAGCAGCTTGGTTCTAGCGGTCAATGAGCAGTTCTTC
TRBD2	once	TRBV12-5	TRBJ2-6	CASGFPGLVSGANVLTF	TGTGCTAGTGGTTTTCCGGGACTAGTCTCTGGGGCCAACGTCCTGACTTTC
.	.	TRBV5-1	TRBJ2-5	CASSLSAEETQYF	TGCGCCAGCAGCTTGTCCGCGGAAGAGACCCAGTACTTC
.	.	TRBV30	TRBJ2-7	CALDQGLLYEQYF	TGTGCCTTGGATCAGGGACTCCTCTACGAGCAGTACTTC
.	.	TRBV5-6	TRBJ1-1	CASSKDINTEAFF	TGTGCCAGCAGCAAGGACATCAACACTGAAGCTTTCTTT
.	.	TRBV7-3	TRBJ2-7	CASSLSPGMSYEQYF	TGTGCCAGCAGCTTAAGCCCAGGGATGTCCTACGAGCAGTACTTC
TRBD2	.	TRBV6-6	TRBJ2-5	CASSYYPTSGRGIQYF	TGTGCCAGCAGTTACTATCCCACTAGCGGGAGAGGTATCCAGTACTTC
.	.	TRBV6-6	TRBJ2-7	CASREQSSGDEQYF	TGTGCCAGCAGGGAACAGAGTTCAGGCGACGAGCAGTACTTC
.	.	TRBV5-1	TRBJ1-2	CASSTAGKGYGYTF	TGCGCCAGCAGCACCGCGGGGAAAGGCTATGGCTACACCTTC
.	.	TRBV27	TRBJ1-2	CASSSPPLGGHLGYTF	TGTGCCAGCAGTTCTCCACCCTTGGGGGGGCATTTGGGCTACACCTTC
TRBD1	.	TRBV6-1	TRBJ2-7	CASRSTGTYEQYF	TGTGCCAGCAGATCGACAGGGACCTACGAGCAGTACTTC
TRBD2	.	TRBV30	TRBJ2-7	CAWSGGGKTSYEQYF	TGTGCCTGGAGCGGGGGGGGGAAGACCTCCTACGAGCAGTACTTC
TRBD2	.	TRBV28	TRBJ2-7	CASSYGLAAYEQYF	TGTGCCAGCAGCTATGGACTAGCGGCCTACGAGCAGTACTTC
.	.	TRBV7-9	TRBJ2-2	CASSLSKGRNTGELFF	TGTGCCAGCAGCTTATCGAAGGGGCGGAACACCGGGGAGCTGTTTTTT
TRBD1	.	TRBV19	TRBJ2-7	CASSSIGQGYEQYF	TGTGCCAGTAGTTCCATAGGACAGGGCTACGAGCAGTACTTC
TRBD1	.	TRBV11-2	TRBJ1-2	CASSLDPGGLNYGYTF	TGTGCCAGCAGCTTAGATCCAGGGGGCCTTAACTATGGCTACACCTTC
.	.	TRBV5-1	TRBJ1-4	CASSLGRGEMTYEKLFF	TGCGCCAGCAGCTTGGGTAGGGGTGAGATGACCTACGAAAAACTGTTTTTT
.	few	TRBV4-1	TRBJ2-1	CASSQVINEQFF	TGCGCCAGCAGCCAAGTTATTAATGAGCAGTTCTTC
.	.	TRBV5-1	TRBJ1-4	CASSLGQADEKLFF	TGCGCCAGCAGCTTAGGTCAGGCCGATGAAAAACTGTTTTTT
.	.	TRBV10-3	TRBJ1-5	CAIIEQPQHF	TGTGCCATCATAGAACAGCCCCAGCATTTT
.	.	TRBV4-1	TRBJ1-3	CASSQTLGGNTIYF	TGCGCCAGCAGCCAGACCCTCGGGGGAAACACCATATATTTT
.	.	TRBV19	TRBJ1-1	CASSLATTGLEAFF	TGTGCCAGTAGCCTAGCAACGACGGGCCTCGAAGCTTTCTTT
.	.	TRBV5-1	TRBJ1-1	CASSLGVNTEAFF	TGCGCCAGCAGCTTGGGCGTGAACACTGAAGCTTTCTTT
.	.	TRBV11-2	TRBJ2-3	CASSPGDTQYF	TGTGCCAGCAGCCCAGGGGATACGCAGTATTTT
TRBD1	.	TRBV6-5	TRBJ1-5	CASSGQGVNQPQHF	TGTGCCAGCAGTGGACAGGGGGTTAATCAGCCCCAGCATTTT